Sequencing of this T cell receptor beta chain was carried out in a study of cytomegalovirus exposure and HLA in healthy donors. 60 Vbeta and 13 Jbeta primers were used in PCR. Assay: immunoSEQ multiplex PCR; the TCRdb copy retains only in-frame clones and omits some. Counted here are 95,000 to 150,000 clones, around 80% occurring once; the ten biggest clones make up roughly 9%. Remarks on this clone: Its antigen is as yet unknown.

General observations from the study: In a later analysis, parvovirus B19, influenza, CMV and Epstein-Barr virus appeared linked to several top co-occurrence clusters. Among TCR beta chains, those listed as cytomegalovirus-associated numbered some 170. Some 17,000 TCR beta sequences were associated with HLA alleles at 0.05 false discovery rate in a later analysis. Usually a TCR sequence was rare, but some public TCRs were found in many donors.

The CDR3 loop spans 13 amino acids. CDR1 and CDR2 (germline): MNHEY, SVGAGI. Trimming pared 2 bases from V and 10 bases from J, leaving 9 bases between. The rearrangement joins TRBV6-5 to TRBJ1-6; no clear D gene. Material for sequencing was PBMCs. This receptor was obtained from a woman aged 45-65 years in good health and CMV-seropositive. Written as DNA, the CDR3 is TGTGCCAGCAGTTACGGAGGATCCTCACCCCTCCACTTT. This gives the protein CASSYGGSSPLHF.